This TCR beta chain came from a study of blood T cell repertoires in COVID-19. Germline CDR1 is LNHDA and CDR2 is SQIVND (reference sequence). The CDR3 runs to 16 residues. V lost 3 bases to trimming and J lost 2 bases; unmatched junction nucleotides: 3. Method: immunoSEQ multiplex PCR; TCRdb's copy keeps in-frame clones and lacks some. The data contain approximately 240,000 clones, roughly 84% of them singletons. Material for sequencing was peripheral blood. The source of this sequence is a woman between 40 and 55 years old with active or convalescent COVID-19. V and J are TRBV19 and TRBJ2-5; TRBD2 aligns across 13 bases. The chain's CDR3 is CASSMTSGGSQETQYF. In nucleotides, the CDR3 is TGTGCCAGTAGTATGACTAGCGGGGGGTCTCAAGAGACCCAGTACTTC.